This T cell receptor (beta chain) is drawn from a study of PD-1 blockade in classical Hodgkin lymphoma. Study-level points and caveats: Relative to healthy donors, newly diagnosed patients reportedly had lower baseline TCR diversity, which was reported as lower still in relapsed/refractory patients. By C4D1, diversity of CD4+ TCRs had risen significantly, whereas that of CD8+ TCRs had not. Patients newly diagnosed and complete responders had comparable baseline diversity.

Here immunoSEQ multiplex PCR was the method, and the copy in TCRdb shows in-frame clones only, minus some. This table holds around 45,000 clones, just under 80% found once. Concerning this clone: Its target is unknown.

The V end lost 7 bases, the J end lost 6 bases, and 13 bases lay between the germline ends. Germline lookup yields CDR1 MDHEN and CDR2 SYDVKM. The CDR3 has 12 residues. Time point denoted: cycle 4 day 1 (C4D1), after 6 weeks of nivolumab. Every patient experienced relapse after autologous stem cell transplantation, and brentuximab vedotin exposure varied. Each best response was a complete response, a partial response or progressive disease. This TCR was recovered from a human donor with classical Hodgkin lymphoma. The material was peripheral blood mononuclear cells (PBMCs), obtained before the fourth cycle of nivolumab. The chain is built from TRBV28 and TRBJ2-7; a possible D gene is TRBD1 (6 bases). The chain's CDR3 is CASNAGESEQYF. CDR3 in DNA: TGTGCCAGCAATGCAGGGGAAAGCGAGCAGTACTTC.